This TCR beta chain was profiled in a study of T-cell memory formation after mild COVID-19. Study observations and caveats: CM and EM subsets held most contracting CD4+ clones; EMRA held CD8+ ones.

The CDR3 sequence is 12 residues long. Germline V lookup: CDR1 DFQATT, CDR2 SNEGSKA (reference sequence). With 3 bases removed from V and 4 bases from J, the gap between germline ends came to 10 bases. Constant-segment primers served in 5'RACE that generated TCR alpha and TCR beta cDNA libraries bearing sample barcodes and UMIs. TCRdb re-called the 5' RACE reads with MiXCR, one entry per CDR3 protein. The sample carries about 130,000 distinct CDR3 sequences, approximately 15% recorded once. This clonotype was counted between two and nine times. No antigen is known for it. This TCR came from a man aged 18 to 29 who had mild COVID-19 (a few samples of this study predate the infection). Cell type and time point are not known. The sample taken for sequencing was PBMCs or a T cell subset sorted from them (not recorded which). The V and J genes are TRBV20-1 and TRBJ2-7, with D hard to call. The CDR3 region has the DNA TGCAGTGCTAGTGCAGAGGTTTACGAGCAGTACTTC. Its translation is CSASAEVYEQYF.